This TCR beta chain came from a study of identical twins. The study, taken as a whole, reports: Those out-of-frame alpha sequences shared by twins showed an excess of low generation probability. Cross-sectional statistics, not tracking of the same donors, supported the conclusions.

There are a few counts of this clonotype. What it binds is not known. Template switching supplied a universal primer site; unique molecular identifiers were carried on the cDNA. Each CDR3 protein gets one entry after TCRdb re-called the 5' RACE reads with MiXCR. Among hundreds of thousands of distinct CDR3 sequences listed, around 7.5% were seen once. These data were likewise used in another study, on yellow fever vaccine responses in identical twins.

Sequencing was done on a sample of PBMCs. This receptor was identified in a woman aged 18-35 years in good health.

In DNA, the CDR3 is TGCGCCAGCAGCCAAGGGGCGCGGGGTACCTCAAGCAATCAGCCCCAGCATTTT. Protein: CASSQGARGTSSNQPQHF. The chain has TRBV4-1 and TRBJ1-5; D call uncertain. The CDR3 has 18 residues. V lost 1 base and J lost 1, with 17 bases in between. Germline V gene lookup returns CDR1 MGHRA and CDR2 YSYEKL.